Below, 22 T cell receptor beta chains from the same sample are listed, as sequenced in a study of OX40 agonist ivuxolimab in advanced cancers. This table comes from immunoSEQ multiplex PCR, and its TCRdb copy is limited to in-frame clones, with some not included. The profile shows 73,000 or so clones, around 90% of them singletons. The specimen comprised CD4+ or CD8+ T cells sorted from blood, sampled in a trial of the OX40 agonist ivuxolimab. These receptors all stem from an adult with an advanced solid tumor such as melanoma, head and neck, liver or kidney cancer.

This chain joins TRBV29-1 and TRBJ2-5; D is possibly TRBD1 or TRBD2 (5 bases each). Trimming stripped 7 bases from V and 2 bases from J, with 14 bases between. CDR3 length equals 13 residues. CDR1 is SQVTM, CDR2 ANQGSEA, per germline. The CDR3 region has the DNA TGCAGCGCAACTGGGACGGGACAAGAGACCCAGTACTTC. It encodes CSATGTGQETQYF.

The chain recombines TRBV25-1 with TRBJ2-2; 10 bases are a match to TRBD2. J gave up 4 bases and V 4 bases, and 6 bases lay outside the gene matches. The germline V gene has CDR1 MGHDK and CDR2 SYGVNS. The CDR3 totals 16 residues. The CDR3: CASSVIAGGVTGELFF. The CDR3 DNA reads TGTGCCAGCAGTGTCATAGCGGGAGGAGTCACCGGGGAGCTGTTTTTT.

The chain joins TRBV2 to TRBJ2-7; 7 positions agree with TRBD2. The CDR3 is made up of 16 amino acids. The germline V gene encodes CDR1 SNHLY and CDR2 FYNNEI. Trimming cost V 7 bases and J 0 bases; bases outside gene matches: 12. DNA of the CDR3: TGTGCCAGCAACTCCGCTAGCGGCGGGAACTCCTACGAGCAGTACTTC. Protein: CASNSASGGNSYEQYF.

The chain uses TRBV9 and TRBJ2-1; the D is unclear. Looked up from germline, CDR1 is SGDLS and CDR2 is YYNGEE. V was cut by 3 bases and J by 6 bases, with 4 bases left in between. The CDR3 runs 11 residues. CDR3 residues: CASSAANEQFF. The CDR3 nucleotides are TGTGCCAGCAGCGCCGCCAATGAGCAGTTCTTC.

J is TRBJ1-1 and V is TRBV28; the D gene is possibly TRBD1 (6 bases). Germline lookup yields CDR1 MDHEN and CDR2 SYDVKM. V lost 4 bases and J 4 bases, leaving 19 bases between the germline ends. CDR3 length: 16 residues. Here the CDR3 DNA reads TGTGCCAGCAGTTCCGCCCGACAGGCCGGGGGCACTGAAGCTTTCTTT. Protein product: CASSSARQAGGTEAFF.

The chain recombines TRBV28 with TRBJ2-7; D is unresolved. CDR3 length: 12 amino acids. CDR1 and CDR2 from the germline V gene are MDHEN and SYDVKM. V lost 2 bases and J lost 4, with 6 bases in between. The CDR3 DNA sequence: TGTGCCAGCAGTTTAGCAGGTTACGAGCAGTACTTC. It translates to CASSLAGYEQYF.

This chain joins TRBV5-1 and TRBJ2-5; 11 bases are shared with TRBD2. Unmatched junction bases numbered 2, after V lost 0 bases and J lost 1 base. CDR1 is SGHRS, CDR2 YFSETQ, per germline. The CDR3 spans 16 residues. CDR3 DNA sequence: TGCGCCAGCAGCTTGGGCGGGACTAGCGGCCAAGAGACCCAGTACTTC. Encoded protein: CASSLGGTSGQETQYF. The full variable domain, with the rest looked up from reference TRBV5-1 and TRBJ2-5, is KAGVTQTPRYLIKTRGQQVTLSCSPISGHRSVSWYQQTPGQGLQFLFEYFSETQRNKGNFPGRFSGRQFSNSRSEMNVSTLELGDSALYLCASSLGGTSGQETQYFGPGTRLLVL.

As DNA, the CDR3 is TGTGCCAGCAGCGTAAGGAGCGGCCATGTGGAGACCCAGTACTTC. Residues: CASSVRSGHVETQYF. The chain is built from TRBV9 and TRBJ2-5, with a possible D match to TRBD2 (5 bases). Looked up from germline, CDR1 is SGDLS and CDR2 is YYNGEE. CDR3 length: 15 residues. V shed 1 base and J shed 5 bases, with 15 bases lying between them. Using reference TRBV9 and TRBJ2-5 for the parts outside the CDR3, the full variable domain is DSGVTQTPKHLITATGQRVTLRCSPRSGDLSVYWYQQSLDQGLQFLIQYYNGEERAKGNILERFSAQQFPDLHSELNLSSLELGDSALYFCASSVRSGHVETQYFGPGTRLLVL.

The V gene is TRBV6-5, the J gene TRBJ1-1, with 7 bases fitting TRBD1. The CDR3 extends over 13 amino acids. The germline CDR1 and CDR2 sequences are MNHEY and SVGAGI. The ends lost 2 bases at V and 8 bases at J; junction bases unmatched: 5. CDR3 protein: CASSYPGQEEAFF. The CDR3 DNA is TGTGCCAGCAGTTACCCTGGACAGGAAGAAGCTTTCTTT.

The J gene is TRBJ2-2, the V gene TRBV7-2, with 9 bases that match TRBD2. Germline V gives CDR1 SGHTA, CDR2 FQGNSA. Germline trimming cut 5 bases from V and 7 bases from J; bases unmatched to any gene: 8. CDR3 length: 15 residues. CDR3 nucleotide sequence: TGTGCCAGCAGCATCACAGCGGGAGGAGTCGGGGAGCTGTTTTTT. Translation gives CASSITAGGVGELFF. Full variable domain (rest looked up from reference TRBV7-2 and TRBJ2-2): GAGVSQSPSNKVTEKGKDVELRCDPISGHTALYWYRQSLGQGLEFLIYFQGNSAPDKSGLPSDRFSAERTGGSVSTLTIQRTQQEDSAVYLCASSITAGGVGELFFGEGSRLTVL.

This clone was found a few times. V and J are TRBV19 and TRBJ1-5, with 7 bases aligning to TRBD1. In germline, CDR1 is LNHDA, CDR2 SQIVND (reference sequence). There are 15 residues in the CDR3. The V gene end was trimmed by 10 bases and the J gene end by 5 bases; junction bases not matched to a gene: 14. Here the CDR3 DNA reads TGTGCCACTAGGAGGACAGGTGTATTACATCAGCCCCAGCATTTT. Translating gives CATRRTGVLHQPQHF. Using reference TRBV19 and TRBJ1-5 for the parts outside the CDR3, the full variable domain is DGGITQSPKYLFRKEGQNVTLSCEQNLNHDAMYWYRQDPGQGLRLIYYSQIVNDFQKGDIAEGYSVSREKKESFPLTVTSAQKNPTAFYLCATRRTGVLHQPQHFGDGTRLSIL.

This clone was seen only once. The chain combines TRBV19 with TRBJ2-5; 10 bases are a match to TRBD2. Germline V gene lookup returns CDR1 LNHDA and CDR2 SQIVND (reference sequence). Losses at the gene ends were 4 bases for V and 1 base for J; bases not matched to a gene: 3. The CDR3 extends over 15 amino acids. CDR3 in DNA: TGTGCCAGTAGTACCGGACTAGCGGTCCAAGAGACCCAGTACTTC. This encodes CASSTGLAVQETQYF.

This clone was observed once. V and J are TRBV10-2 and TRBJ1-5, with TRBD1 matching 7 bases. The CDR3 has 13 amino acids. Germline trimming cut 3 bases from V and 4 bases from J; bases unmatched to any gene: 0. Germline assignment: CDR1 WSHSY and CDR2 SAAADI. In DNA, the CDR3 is TGCGCCAGCAGTGAACAGGGGAATCAGCCCCAGCATTTT. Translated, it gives CASSEQGNQPQHF.

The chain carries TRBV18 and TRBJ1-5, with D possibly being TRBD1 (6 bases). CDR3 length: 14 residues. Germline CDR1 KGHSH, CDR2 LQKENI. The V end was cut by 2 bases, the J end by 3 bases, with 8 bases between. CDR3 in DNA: TGTGCCAGCTCACCAAGGGACACCAATCAGCCCCAGCATTTT. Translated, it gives CASSPRDTNQPQHF.

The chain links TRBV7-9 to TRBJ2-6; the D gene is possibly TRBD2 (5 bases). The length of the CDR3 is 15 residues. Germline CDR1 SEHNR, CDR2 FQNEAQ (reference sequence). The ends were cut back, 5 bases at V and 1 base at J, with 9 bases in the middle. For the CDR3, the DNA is TGTGCCAGCAGCCCCTCGGGGTCTGGGGCCAACGTCCTGACTTTC. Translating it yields CASSPSGSGANVLTF.

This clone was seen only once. The CDR3 region is CASTGLAGVSEQFF. CDR3 DNA sequence: TGTGCCAGCACGGGACTAGCGGGAGTGTCTGAGCAGTTCTTC. The chain employs TRBV11-2 and TRBJ2-1, with 14 bases that match TRBD2. This CDR3 region has 14 residues. Unmatched junction bases numbered 5, after V lost 7 bases and J lost 9 bases. From germline, CDR1 is SGHAT and CDR2 FQNNGV.

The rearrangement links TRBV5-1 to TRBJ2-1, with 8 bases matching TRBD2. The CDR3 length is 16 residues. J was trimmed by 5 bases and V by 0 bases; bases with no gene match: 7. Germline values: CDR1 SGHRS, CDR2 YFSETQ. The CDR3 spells CASSLVSGTYNNEQFF. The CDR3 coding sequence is TGCGCCAGCAGCTTGGTTAGCGGGACGTACAACAATGAGCAGTTCTTC.

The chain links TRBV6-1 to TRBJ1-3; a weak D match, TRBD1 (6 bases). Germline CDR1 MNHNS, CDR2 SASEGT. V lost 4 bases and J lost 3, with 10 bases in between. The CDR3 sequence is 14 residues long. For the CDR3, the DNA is TGTGCCAGCAGTGTCAGGGGTGGTGGAAACACCATATATTTT. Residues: CASSVRGGGNTIYF.

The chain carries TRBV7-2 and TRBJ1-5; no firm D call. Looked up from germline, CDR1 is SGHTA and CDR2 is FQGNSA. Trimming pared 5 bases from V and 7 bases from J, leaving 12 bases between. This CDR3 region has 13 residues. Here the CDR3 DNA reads TGTGCCAGCAGCCCCCAAATGTTCCAGCCCCAGCATTTT. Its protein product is CASSPQMFQPQHF.

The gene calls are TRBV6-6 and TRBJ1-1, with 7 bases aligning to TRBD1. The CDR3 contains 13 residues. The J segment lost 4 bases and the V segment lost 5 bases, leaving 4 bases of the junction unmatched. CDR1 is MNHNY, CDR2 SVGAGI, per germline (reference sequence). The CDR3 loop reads CASSIPGGTEAFF. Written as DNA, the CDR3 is TGTGCCAGCAGTATCCCAGGGGGCACTGAAGCTTTCTTT.

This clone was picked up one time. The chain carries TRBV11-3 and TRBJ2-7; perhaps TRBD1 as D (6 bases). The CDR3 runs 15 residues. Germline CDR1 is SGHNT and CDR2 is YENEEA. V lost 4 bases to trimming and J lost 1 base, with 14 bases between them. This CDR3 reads CASSSQPTGSYEQYF. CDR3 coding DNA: TGTGCCAGCAGCTCCCAGCCGACAGGATCCTACGAGCAGTACTTC.

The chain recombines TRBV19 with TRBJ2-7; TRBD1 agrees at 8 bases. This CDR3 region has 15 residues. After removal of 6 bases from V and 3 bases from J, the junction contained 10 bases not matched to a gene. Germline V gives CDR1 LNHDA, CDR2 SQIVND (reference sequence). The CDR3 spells CASRLAQGAVYEQYF. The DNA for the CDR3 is TGTGCCAGTAGGTTGGCGCAGGGGGCAGTCTACGAGCAGTACTTC. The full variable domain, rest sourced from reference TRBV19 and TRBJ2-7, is DGGITQSPKYLFRKEGQNVTLSCEQNLNHDAMYWYRQDPGQGLRLIYYSQIVNDFQKGDIAEGYSVSREKKESFPLTVTSAQKNPTAFYLCASRLAQGAVYEQYFGPGTRLTVT.